Following are 3 T cell receptor beta chains from one sample sequenced in a study of T cell clusters in autoimmune cytopenias (dated by TCRdb to the late 2010s). Each sample's TRB amplification started from about 250 ng of peripheral blood genomic DNA, which corresponds to tens of thousands of genome equivalents. The sequencing machine was an Illumina MiSeq. TRB rearrangements were amplified by multiplex PCR using a touch-down protocol with TRB-A and TRB-B primer pools mixed in one tube. TCRdb reprocessed the reads and provides one entry for every CDR3 protein sequence; no DNA is given. The sample table records some 7,800 distinct CDR3 sequences. Over 20% of the sample is held by the ten biggest clonotypes. The sample was peripheral blood. The receptors were sampled from a human donor with an autoimmune cytopenia or autoimmune hepatitis (not recorded which).

The CDR3: CAGGPGGISGTDTQYF. This sequence joins TRBV6-2 or TRBV6-3 and TRBJ2-3; as DNA is missing, the TRBD1 call by TCRdb cannot be tested. CDR1 and CDR2 from the germline V gene are MNHEY and SVGEGT. The CDR3 sequence is 16 residues long.

J is TRBJ1-3 and V is TRBV6-5; TCRdb outputs TRBD1, but without DNA this stays unchecked. The germline V gene encodes CDR1 MNHEY and CDR2 SVGAGI. The CDR3 is 17 residues long. This CDR3 reads CASSYSSGVRPGNTIYF.

The chain couples TRBV6-5 to TRBJ1-5; TCRdb lists TRBD1, though no DNA is available to test this call. The CDR3 is made up of 19 amino acids. Germline CDR1 reads MNHEY; CDR2 reads SVGAGI. The CDR3 region is CASSQLTGQGEYSNQPQHF.